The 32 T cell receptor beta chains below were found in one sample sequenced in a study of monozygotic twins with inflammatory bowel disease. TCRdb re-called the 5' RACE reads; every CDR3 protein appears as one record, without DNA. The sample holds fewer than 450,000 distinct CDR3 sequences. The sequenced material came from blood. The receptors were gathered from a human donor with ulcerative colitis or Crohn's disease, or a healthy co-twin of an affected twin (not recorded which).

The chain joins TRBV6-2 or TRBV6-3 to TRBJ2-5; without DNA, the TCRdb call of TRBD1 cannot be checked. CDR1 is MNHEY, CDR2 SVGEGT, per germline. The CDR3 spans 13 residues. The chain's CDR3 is CASSWDLQWTQYF.

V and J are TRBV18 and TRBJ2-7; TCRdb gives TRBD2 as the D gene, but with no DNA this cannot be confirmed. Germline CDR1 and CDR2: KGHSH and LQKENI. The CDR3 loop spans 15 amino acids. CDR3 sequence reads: CASSPGRGDYYEQYF.

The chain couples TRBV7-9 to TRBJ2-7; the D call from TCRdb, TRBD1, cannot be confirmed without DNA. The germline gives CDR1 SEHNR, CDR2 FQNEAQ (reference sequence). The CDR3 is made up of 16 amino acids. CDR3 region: CASSPSWDRGNGEQYF.

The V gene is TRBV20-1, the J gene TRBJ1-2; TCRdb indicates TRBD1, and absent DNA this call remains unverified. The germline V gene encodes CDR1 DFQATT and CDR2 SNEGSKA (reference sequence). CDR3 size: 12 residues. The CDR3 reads CSATGTDYGYTF.

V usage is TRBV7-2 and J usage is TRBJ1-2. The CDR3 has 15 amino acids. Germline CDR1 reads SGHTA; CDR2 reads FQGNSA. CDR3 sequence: CASSLPRQEIYGYTF.

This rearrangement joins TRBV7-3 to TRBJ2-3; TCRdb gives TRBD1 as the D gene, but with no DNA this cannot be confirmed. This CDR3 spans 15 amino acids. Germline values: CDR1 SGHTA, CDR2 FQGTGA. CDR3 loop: CASSLTFRGADTQYF.

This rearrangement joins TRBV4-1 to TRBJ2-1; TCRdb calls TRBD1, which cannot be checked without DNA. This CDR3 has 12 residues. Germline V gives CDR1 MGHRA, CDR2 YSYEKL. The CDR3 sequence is CASSYRVNEQFF.

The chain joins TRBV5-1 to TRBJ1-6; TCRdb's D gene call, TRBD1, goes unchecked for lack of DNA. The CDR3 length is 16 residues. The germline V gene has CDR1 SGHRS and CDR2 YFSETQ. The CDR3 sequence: CASSSRDRGWDSPLHF.

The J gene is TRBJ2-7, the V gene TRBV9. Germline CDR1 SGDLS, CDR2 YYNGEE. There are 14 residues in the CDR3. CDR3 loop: CASSVGTMASEQYF.

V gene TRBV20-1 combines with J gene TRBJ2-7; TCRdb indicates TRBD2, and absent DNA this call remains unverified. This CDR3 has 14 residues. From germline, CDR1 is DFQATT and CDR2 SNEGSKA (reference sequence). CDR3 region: CSARETSGPYEQYF.

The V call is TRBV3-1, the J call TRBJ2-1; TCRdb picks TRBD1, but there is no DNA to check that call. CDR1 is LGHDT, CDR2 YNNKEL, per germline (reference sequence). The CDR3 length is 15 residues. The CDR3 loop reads CASSPTGISYNEQFF.

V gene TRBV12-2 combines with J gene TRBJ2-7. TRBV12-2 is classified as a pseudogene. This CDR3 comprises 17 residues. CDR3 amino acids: CASRLEGMADSSYEQYF.

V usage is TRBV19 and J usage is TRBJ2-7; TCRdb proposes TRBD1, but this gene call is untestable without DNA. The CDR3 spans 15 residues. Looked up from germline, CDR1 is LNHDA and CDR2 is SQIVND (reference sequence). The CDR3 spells CASTLTGTGIHEQYF. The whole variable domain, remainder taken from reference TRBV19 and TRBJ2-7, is DGGITQSPKYLFRKEGQNVTLSCEQNLNHDAMYWYRQDPGQGLRLIYYSQIVNDFQKGDIAEGYSVSREKKESFPLTVTSAQKNPTAFYLCASTLTGTGIHEQYFGPGTRLTVT.

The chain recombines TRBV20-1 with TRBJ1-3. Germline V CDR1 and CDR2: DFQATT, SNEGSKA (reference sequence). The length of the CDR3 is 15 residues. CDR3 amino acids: CSAPIPRGAGNTIYF.

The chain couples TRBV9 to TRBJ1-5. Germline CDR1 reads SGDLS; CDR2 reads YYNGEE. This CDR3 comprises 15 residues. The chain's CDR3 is CASSVGRQLNQPQHF.

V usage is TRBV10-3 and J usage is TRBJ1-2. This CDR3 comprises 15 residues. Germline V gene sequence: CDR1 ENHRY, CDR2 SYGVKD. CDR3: CAITTDALTNYGYTF.

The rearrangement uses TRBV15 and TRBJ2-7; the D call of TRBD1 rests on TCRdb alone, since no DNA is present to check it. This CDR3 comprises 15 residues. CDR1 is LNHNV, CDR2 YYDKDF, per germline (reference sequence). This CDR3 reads CATSRAGTGLYEQYF.

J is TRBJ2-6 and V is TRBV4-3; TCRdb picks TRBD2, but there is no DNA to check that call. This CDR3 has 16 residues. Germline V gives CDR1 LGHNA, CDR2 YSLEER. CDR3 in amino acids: CASSPSSRGGANVLTF.

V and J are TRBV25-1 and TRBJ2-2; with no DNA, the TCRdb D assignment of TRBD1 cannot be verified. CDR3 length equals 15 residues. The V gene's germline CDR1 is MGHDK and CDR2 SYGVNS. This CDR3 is CASSESRGRTGELFF.

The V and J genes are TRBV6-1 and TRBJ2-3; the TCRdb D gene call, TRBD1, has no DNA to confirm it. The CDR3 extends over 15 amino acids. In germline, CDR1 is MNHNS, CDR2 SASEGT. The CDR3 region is CASRPDRGRTDTQYF.

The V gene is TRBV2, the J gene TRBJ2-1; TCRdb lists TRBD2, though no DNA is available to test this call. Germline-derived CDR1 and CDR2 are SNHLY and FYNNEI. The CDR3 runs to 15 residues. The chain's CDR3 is CASVDGTSEYNEQFF.

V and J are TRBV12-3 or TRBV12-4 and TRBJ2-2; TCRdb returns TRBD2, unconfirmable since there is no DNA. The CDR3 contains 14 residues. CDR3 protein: CASSLGLPGGELFF.

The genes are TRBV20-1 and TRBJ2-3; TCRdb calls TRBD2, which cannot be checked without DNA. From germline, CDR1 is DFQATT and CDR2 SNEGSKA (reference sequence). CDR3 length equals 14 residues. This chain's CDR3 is CQASAGGRTDTQYF.

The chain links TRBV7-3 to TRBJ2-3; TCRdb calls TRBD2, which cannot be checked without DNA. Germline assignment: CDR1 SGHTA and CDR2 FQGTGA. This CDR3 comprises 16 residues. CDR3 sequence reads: CASSPVQRGLTDTQYF.

The CDR3 sequence: CASSQVPGVGYTF. The chain has TRBV3-1 and TRBJ1-2; the D call from TCRdb, TRBD1, cannot be confirmed without DNA. The CDR3 contains 13 residues. CDR1 is LGHDT and CDR2 is YNNKEL in the germline V gene (reference sequence).

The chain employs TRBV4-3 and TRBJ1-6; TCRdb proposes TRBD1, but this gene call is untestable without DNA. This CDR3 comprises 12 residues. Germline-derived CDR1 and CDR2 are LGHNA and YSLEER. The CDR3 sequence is CTRRGQVSPLHF.

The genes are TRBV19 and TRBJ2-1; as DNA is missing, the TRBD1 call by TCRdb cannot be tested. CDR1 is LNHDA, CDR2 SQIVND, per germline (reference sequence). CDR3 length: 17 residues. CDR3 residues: CASSVAGTVFSYNEQFF.

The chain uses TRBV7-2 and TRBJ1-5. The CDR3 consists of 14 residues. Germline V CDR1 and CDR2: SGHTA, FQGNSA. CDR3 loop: CASSSRWGDQPQHF.

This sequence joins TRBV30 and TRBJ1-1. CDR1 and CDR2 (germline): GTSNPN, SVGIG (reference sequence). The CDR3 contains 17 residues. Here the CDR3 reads CAWSEYYPTPMNTEAFF.

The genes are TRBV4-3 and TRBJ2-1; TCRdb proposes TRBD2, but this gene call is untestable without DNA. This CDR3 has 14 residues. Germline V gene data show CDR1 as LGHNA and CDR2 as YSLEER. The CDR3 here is CASSASGSYNEQFF.

The CDR3 is CASSQGRVSRSGYTF. J is TRBJ1-2 and V is TRBV4-3. There are 15 residues in the CDR3. Per germline, CDR1 LGHNA and CDR2 YSLEER.

CDR3 protein: CASRGGSFVTGWNSPLHF. The rearrangement uses TRBV5-1 and TRBJ1-6; TCRdb's D call of TRBD1 is untestable without DNA. Germline V gene sequence: CDR1 SGHRS, CDR2 YFSETQ. This CDR3 is built from 18 residues.